The clone carrying this T cell receptor (beta chain) was recorded many times. CDR1 is SSHAT, CDR2 FNYEAQ, per germline (reference sequence). V was trimmed by 5 bases and J by 1 base, leaving 9 bases between them. This CDR3 contains 13 residues. These data originate in a study of identical twins' blood T cells. TCRdb analysed the 5' RACE reads with MiXCR anew, one entry per CDR3 protein. The sample has roughly 380,000 distinct CDR3 sequences, over 25% seen once; the top ten hold roughly 5.5%. The rearrangement joins TRBV7-7 to TRBJ2-7; TRBD2 is a possible D gene (5 bases). The sample consisted of PBMCs. The clonotype comes from a woman between 18 and 55 years old in good health. CDR3 bases: TGTGCCAGCAGCGCGGGCCCTTCCTACGAGCAGTACTTC. The encoded protein is CASSAGPSYEQYF.